The next 32 T cell receptor beta chains were all read from a single sample in a study of cytomegalovirus exposure and HLA in healthy donors. Researchers ran the PCR with 60 Vbeta and 13 Jbeta primers. Generated by immunoSEQ multiplex PCR, the TCRdb table keeps only in-frame clones and is missing some. The sample carries some 110,000 clones, around 9.1% recorded once. The sequencing input was PBMCs. The source of these receptors is a man aged 40-49 years in good health and CMV-seropositive.

The chain carries TRBV11-3 and TRBJ2-1, with TRBD1 matching 8 bases. This CDR3 has 16 amino acids. V dropped 4 bases and J dropped 1; count of bases not matched to a gene: 6. Germline V gives CDR1 SGHNT, CDR2 YENEEA. Here the CDR3 reads CASSYGQGRSYNEQFF. In DNA, the CDR3 is TGTGCCAGCAGCTACGGACAGGGAAGGTCCTACAATGAGCAGTTCTTC.

A few counts support this clone. J is TRBJ2-3 and V is TRBV6-1, with a possible D match to TRBD2 (5 bases). This CDR3 is built from 18 residues. Germline V lookup: CDR1 MNHNS, CDR2 SASEGT. V lost 0 bases and J 1 base, leaving 17 bases between the germline ends. CDR3 in DNA: TGTGCCAGCAGTGAAGCCCCTTTTTCCCGGGGAGGCACAGATACGCAGTATTTT. It yields the protein CASSEAPFSRGGTDTQYF.

The chain carries TRBV29-1 and TRBJ2-4; 7 bases match TRBD1. Germline V CDR1 and CDR2: SQVTM, ANQGSEA. This CDR3 spans 11 amino acids. J gave up 15 bases and V 0 bases, and 5 bases lay outside the gene matches. The CDR3 region is CSVEETGPRYF. The CDR3, as DNA: TGCAGCGTTGAAGAGACAGGGCCGCGGTACTTC.

This clone was detected a few times. J is TRBJ1-3 and V is TRBV7-9; the D is unclear. Per germline, CDR1 SEHNR and CDR2 FQNEAQ (reference sequence). Trimming stripped 8 bases from V and 3 bases from J, with 5 bases between. The CDR3 extends over 11 amino acids. The chain's CDR3 is CASGSGNTIYF. The CDR3 DNA reads as TGTGCCAGCGGGAGTGGAAACACCATATATTTT.

This sequence joins TRBV9 and TRBJ1-5; D is unresolved. Germline loops: CDR1 SGDLS, CDR2 YYNGEE. The V gene lost 0 bases and the J gene lost 4 bases, with 11 bases spanning the gap. This CDR3 is built from 15 residues. The CDR3 here is CASSVGIGLNQPQHF. CDR3 coding DNA: TGTGCCAGCAGCGTAGGTATTGGCTTAAATCAGCCCCAGCATTTT.

This clone was found a few times. CDR3 DNA: TGTGCCAGCATGTCAGACATGAACACTGAAGCTTTCTTT. Encoded protein: CASMSDMNTEAFF. The V and J genes are TRBV28 and TRBJ1-1; D uncertain. CDR3 length: 13 residues. The V gene's germline CDR1 is MDHEN and CDR2 SYDVKM. Trimming took 7 bases from V and 0 from J, leaving 9 bases between them.

V usage is TRBV7-9 and J usage is TRBJ2-5; tentatively, D is TRBD2 (7 bases). The V end was cut by 5 bases, the J end by 1 base, with 14 bases between. Germline V gene lookup returns CDR1 SEHNR and CDR2 FQNEAQ (reference sequence). CDR3 length equals 15 residues. The CDR3 DNA is TGTGCCAGCAGCCCAAGGGGGACTACCCAAGAGACCCAGTACTTC. Protein sequence: CASSPRGTTQETQYF.

The chain employs TRBV15 and TRBJ2-7; possibly TRBD1 for D (5 bases). In germline, CDR1 is LNHNV, CDR2 YYDKDF (reference sequence). The length of the CDR3 is 14 residues. V gave up 4 bases and J gave up 3 bases, with 13 bases separating them. The CDR3: CATSTRGYRYEQYF. As DNA, the CDR3 is TGTGCCACCAGCACTAGGGGCTACCGCTACGAGCAGTACTTC.

This clone showed up just a few times. The chain carries TRBV30 and TRBJ1-1; 9 bases map to TRBD1. Germline-derived CDR1 and CDR2 are GTSNPN and SVGIG (reference sequence). This CDR3 contains 12 residues. V lost 8 bases and J lost 1; bases outside the gene matches: 2. The CDR3 sequence: CARQGENTEAFF. CDR3 DNA sequence: TGTGCCCGACAGGGGGAGAACACTGAAGCTTTCTTT.

The CDR3 bases are TGTGCTAGTGGTTTGGTGTTCGGCAATCAGCCCCAGCATTTT. It codes for CASGLVFGNQPQHF. This rearrangement joins TRBV12-5 to TRBJ1-5; no firm D call. CDR1 and CDR2 (germline): LGHNT, FRNRAP. The CDR3 is 14 residues long. The V end was cut by 0 bases, the J end by 2 bases, with 5 bases between.

The chain is built from TRBV7-2 and TRBJ1-1; 12 bases match TRBD1. The CDR3 length is 14 residues. The germline CDR1 and CDR2 sequences are SGHTA and FQGNSA. The trim removed 0 bases at V and 12 bases at J, leaving 5 bases unmatched. The CDR3: CASSLAGTGGSTFF. The CDR3 coding sequence is TGTGCCAGCAGCTTAGCCGGGACAGGGGGCTCGACTTTCTTT.

In its sample, this clone was seen a few times. The chain combines TRBV27 with TRBJ1-2; 7 bases map to TRBD1. Trimming at V came to 3 bases and at J to 4 bases, leaving 8 bases not matched to a gene. Germline V lookup: CDR1 MNHEY, CDR2 SMNVEV (reference sequence). This CDR3 contains 15 residues. DNA of the CDR3: TGTGCCAGCAGTTTTACAGGGGAATTGGGCTATGGCTACACCTTC. Protein sequence: CASSFTGELGYGYTF.

In its sample, this clone was seen a few times. The chain recombines TRBV7-2 with TRBJ1-1; TRBD1 agrees at 7 bases. Per germline, CDR1 SGHTA and CDR2 FQGNSA. This CDR3 region has 13 residues. After removal of 5 bases from V and 3 bases from J, the junction contained 3 bases not matched to a gene. CDR3 DNA: TGTGCCAGCAGCGAAGACAGGGACACTGAAGCTTTCTTT. Translated: CASSEDRDTEAFF.

V is TRBV10-3 and J is TRBJ2-3, with D possibly matching TRBD2 (5 bases). With 4 bases removed from V and 0 bases from J, the gap between germline ends came to 17 bases. Germline lookup yields CDR1 ENHRY and CDR2 SYGVKD. The CDR3 loop spans 17 amino acids. CDR3 sequence: CAISVSREAPSTDTQYF. CDR3 in DNA: TGTGCCATCAGTGTTTCCCGGGAAGCCCCCAGCACAGATACGCAGTATTTT.

The chain combines TRBV6-1 with TRBJ1-5, with D hard to call. The germline V gene has CDR1 MNHNS and CDR2 SASEGT. This CDR3 is built from 14 residues. Trimming shortened V by 5 bases and J by 3 bases, and 11 bases separated the two germline ends. The CDR3 loop is CASSMEAINQPQHF. The CDR3 DNA reads TGTGCCAGCAGTATGGAGGCGATCAATCAGCCCCAGCATTTT.

This clone was counted a few times. This chain uses TRBV14 with TRBJ1-1, with TRBD1 identical over 9 bases. The CDR3 loop spans 15 amino acids. V was pared by 2 bases and J by 5 bases, with 6 bases of the junction left unmatched. Germline V gene sequence: CDR1 SGHDN, CDR2 FVKESK. Here the CDR3 DNA reads TGTGCCAGCAGCCAATACAGGGGGCTCAGAACTGAAGCTTTCTTT. This gives the protein CASSQYRGLRTEAFF.

This clone was picked up a small number of times. This chain uses TRBV27 with TRBJ2-1, with 8 bases fitting TRBD1. Germline V lookup: CDR1 MNHEY, CDR2 SMNVEV (reference sequence). The V and J ends lost 5 bases and 6 bases, in that order; junction bases with no gene match: 3. CDR3 length: 13 amino acids. CDR3 sequence (DNA): TGTGCCAGCAGTACGGGACAGGTCAATGAGCAGTTCTTC. Translated: CASSTGQVNEQFF.

This clone showed up just a few times. The chain couples TRBV6-6 to TRBJ1-4; 8 positions match TRBD1. The germline CDR1 and CDR2 sequences are MNHNY and SVGAGI (reference sequence). This CDR3 is 15 amino acids long. V trimming: 2 bases; J trimming: 8 bases; junction bases outside the gene matches: 7. This CDR3 is CASSYRTGNDEKLFF. The CDR3 DNA follows: TGTGCCAGCAGTTACAGGACAGGGAACGACGAAAAACTGTTTTTT.

The chain carries TRBV7-3 and TRBJ2-2, with D tentatively TRBD1 (5 bases). CDR3 size: 14 residues. CDR1 and CDR2 from the germline V gene are SGHTA and FQGTGA. V lost 5 bases, J lost 1 base, and 8 bases lay in between. Here the CDR3 reads CASSATVNTGELFF. The CDR3 DNA follows: TGTGCCAGCAGCGCGACAGTGAACACCGGGGAGCTGTTTTTT.

J is TRBJ2-7 and V is TRBV6-1; 7 bases are a match to TRBD2. Losses at the gene ends were 2 bases for V and 2 bases for J; bases not matched to a gene: 6. The CDR3 has 15 amino acids. Germline lookup yields CDR1 MNHNS and CDR2 SASEGT. This chain's CDR3 is CASSEIRTRAYEQYV. The DNA for the CDR3 is TGTGCCAGCAGTGAAATTAGGACTAGGGCCTACGAGCAGTACGTC.

The chain carries TRBV18 and TRBJ1-4; D may be TRBD1 (5 bases). Germline V gives CDR1 KGHSH, CDR2 LQKENI. The CDR3 spans 15 residues. Trimming took 4 bases from V and 6 from J, leaving 15 bases between them. For the CDR3, the DNA is TGTGCCAGCTCACAAACGGGGGGAATTCATGAAAAACTGTTTTTT. Its protein is CASSQTGGIHEKLFF.

The table lists this clone with a few counts. V usage is TRBV10-3 and J usage is TRBJ2-1, with 9 bases aligning to TRBD2. This CDR3 region has 14 residues. Germline V CDR1 and CDR2: ENHRY, SYGVKD. The ends lost 4 bases at V and 7 bases at J; junction bases unmatched: 5. DNA of the CDR3: TGTGCCATCAGTGGATTAGCGGGAGAGAATGAGCAGTTCTTC. Translation: CAISGLAGENEQFF.

A few counts support this clone. V is TRBV27 and J is TRBJ2-3; TRBD2 matches at 8 bases. Germline assignment: CDR1 MNHEY and CDR2 SMNVEV (reference sequence). Trimming took 4 bases from V and 10 from J; bases not matched to a gene: 1. CDR3 length: 11 residues. CDR3 in amino acids: CASSSLAAQYF. CDR3 in DNA: TGTGCCAGCAGTTCACTAGCGGCGCAGTATTTT.

The gene calls are TRBV6-1 and TRBJ1-1, with a weak D call TRBD1 (5 bases). The CDR3 is 14 residues long. Germline V lookup: CDR1 MNHNS, CDR2 SASEGT. V lost 9 bases and J 1 base, leaving 15 bases between the germline ends. The CDR3 DNA sequence: TGTGCCAGTTCATGGGGGGAGGCGAACACTGAAGCTTTCTTT. This translates into CASSWGEANTEAFF.

This chain links TRBV9 with TRBJ2-1; TRBD1 matches at 9 bases. Trimming at V came to 3 bases and at J to 7 bases, leaving 8 bases not matched to a gene. Germline CDR1 reads SGDLS; CDR2 reads YYNGEE. The CDR3 totals 15 residues. The CDR3 sequence is CASSDPGQGLNEQFF. Written as DNA, the CDR3 is TGTGCCAGCAGCGACCCGGGACAGGGTCTTAATGAGCAGTTCTTC.

The chain employs TRBV10-1 and TRBJ2-2; 7 nucleotides align to TRBD2. V was pared by 10 bases and J by 4 bases, with 6 bases of the junction left unmatched. Germline V lookup: CDR1 WNHNN, CDR2 SYGVQD (reference sequence). CDR3 length equals 13 residues. Here the CDR3 DNA reads TGCGCCACAACAAGCGGGACCACCGGGGAGCTGTTTTTT. Translation gives CATTSGTTGELFF.

The V and J genes are TRBV5-1 and TRBJ2-3; 7 bases agree with TRBD2. Losses at the gene ends were 0 bases for V and 8 bases for J; bases not matched to a gene: 6. The CDR3 covers 14 residues. Germline CDR1 reads SGHRS; CDR2 reads YFSETQ. CDR3 region: CASSLVVSGGTQYF. The CDR3 nucleotides read TGCGCCAGCAGCTTGGTCGTTTCGGGGGGTACGCAGTATTTT.

This clone was recorded a few times. Different DNA sequences within this sample yield the same CDR3. The chain joins TRBV5-6 to TRBJ1-2; no clear D gene. V was pared by 0 bases and J by 8 bases, with 14 bases between. Germline lookup yields CDR1 SGHDT and CDR2 YYEEEE. The CDR3 spans 14 residues. The CDR3 DNA reads TGTGCCAGCAGCTTGGGCACTAACACTGGGGGCTACACCTTC. This codes for CASSLGTNTGGYTF.

Only a few counts were recorded for this clone. The V and J genes are TRBV5-1 and TRBJ1-5; the match to TRBD1 covers 9 bases. The trim removed 0 bases at V and 5 bases at J, leaving 3 bases unmatched. CDR1 is SGHRS and CDR2 is YFSETQ in the germline V gene. The length of the CDR3 is 15 residues. The CDR3 DNA follows: TGCGCCAGCAGCTTGGGGGACAGGGACGATCAGCCCCAGCATTTT. Amino acid sequence: CASSLGDRDDQPQHF.

In its sample, this clone was seen a few times. The chain carries TRBV2 and TRBJ2-3; perhaps TRBD2 as D (6 bases). Between the trimmed V and J ends, which lost 7 bases and 4 bases, there was a span of 15 bases. The CDR3 is 14 residues long. From germline, CDR1 is SNHLY and CDR2 FYNNEI. The CDR3 here is CASTRDRGADTQYF. DNA of the CDR3: TGTGCCAGCACGCGGGACCGGGGCGCAGATACGCAGTATTTT.

The rearrangement joins TRBV29-1 to TRBJ2-5, with 11 bases aligning to TRBD2. CDR3 length: 16 residues. Per the germline V gene, CDR1 is SQVTM and CDR2 is ANQGSEA. V lost 4 bases, J lost 2 bases, and 9 bases stayed unmatched. This chain's CDR3 is CSVGGALAGGQETQYF. DNA of the CDR3: TGCAGCGTTGGGGGGGCCCTAGCGGGAGGACAAGAGACCCAGTACTTC.

The rearrangement links TRBV30 to TRBJ2-7; 10 bases align to TRBD1. The CDR3 extends over 17 amino acids. Losses at the gene ends were 0 bases for V and 0 bases for J; bases not matched to a gene: 8. Germline-derived CDR1 and CDR2 are GTSNPN and SVGIG (reference sequence). The CDR3 DNA reads as TGTGCCTGGAGTGTACTGAGAGGGACAGGGGACTCCTACGAGCAGTACTTC. It translates to CAWSVLRGTGDSYEQYF.